These 23 T cell receptor beta chains share one sample of origin, sequenced in a study of blood T cells in healthy people across ages. Primed by a sample-barcoded 5' primer and a J-beta primer mix, a second PCR proceeded for roughly 7 to 11 cycles. TCRdb analysed the 5' RACE reads with MiXCR anew, one entry per CDR3 protein. The data show 1.5 million to 2 million distinct CDR3 sequences, roughly 27% seen once. The sequenced sample was blood. These receptors originate from a woman in her 30s in good health.

V is TRBV3-1 and J is TRBJ2-7; TRBD1 matches at 8 bases. The J call may be faulty, since TRBJ2-5 better matches the DNA end. The V gene's germline CDR1 is LGHDT and CDR2 YNNKEL (reference sequence). The CDR3 loop spans 15 amino acids. This CDR3 reads CASSQALQGGETQYF. The CDR3, as DNA: TGTGCCAGCAGCCAGGCCCTACAGGGGGGAGAGACCCAGTACTTC.

The rearrangement joins TRBV20-1 to TRBJ2-7, with 7 bases lining up with TRBD2. The V gene's germline CDR1 is DFQATT and CDR2 SNEGSKA (reference sequence). Trimming cost V 3 bases and J 2 bases; bases outside gene matches: 7. The CDR3 is 14 amino acids. The CDR3 here is CSASGGSGAYEQYF. The DNA for the CDR3 is TGCAGTGCTAGCGGCGGGAGTGGTGCCTACGAGCAGTACTTC.

This clonotype came up a few times. The CDR3 bases are TGCAGCGTGAAACAGGGGGCCCAAGAGACCCAGTACTTC. This codes for CSVKQGAQETQYF. This chain connects TRBV29-1 to TRBJ2-5, with 9 positions matching TRBD1. Germline V gene lookup returns CDR1 SQVTM and CDR2 ANQGSEA. The CDR3 totals 13 residues. The V segment lost 6 bases and the J segment 1 base; nucleotides outside the gene matches: 3.

This clonotype was detected only a few times. CDR3 bases: TGCGCCAGCAGCCAAGATTGGGGGGCTGGGGCCAACGTCCTGACTTTC. Protein sequence: CASSQDWGAGANVLTF. This chain links TRBV4-3 with TRBJ2-6; D is possibly TRBD2 (6 bases). V gave up 0 bases and J gave up 2 bases, with 8 bases separating them. The CDR3 extends over 16 amino acids. From germline, CDR1 is LGHNA and CDR2 YSLEER.

This rearrangement joins TRBV9 to TRBJ2-5; TRBD2 is a possible D gene (6 bases). V was clipped by 3 bases and J by 11 bases, with 17 bases between them. Germline CDR1 SGDLS, CDR2 YYNGEE. The CDR3 has 13 amino acids. The CDR3 spells CASSAGDGNEQYF. The CDR3 DNA reads as TGTGCCAGCAGCGCGGGGGACGGAAATGAGCAGTACTTC. Full variable domain (rest looked up from reference TRBV9 and TRBJ2-5): DSGVTQTPKHLITATGQRVTLRCSPRSGDLSVYWYQQSLDQGLQFLIQYYNGEERAKGNILERFSAQQFPDLHSELNLSSLELGDSALYFCASSAGDGNEQYFGPGTRLLVL.

The chain combines TRBV12-3 or TRBV12-4 with TRBJ2-3; maybe TRBD2 (5 bases). The CDR3 spans 12 residues. V was cut by 4 bases and J by 4 bases, with 6 bases left in between. CDR3 sequence (DNA): TGTGCCAGCAGTTCAGCGGCAGATACGCAGTATTTT. It is translated as CASSSAADTQYF.

This clonotype has a count of ten or more. The chain uses TRBV12-3 or TRBV12-4 and TRBJ1-5; 8 bases are shared with TRBD1. The CDR3 covers 12 residues. V dropped 6 bases and J dropped 7; count of bases not matched to a gene: 2. In nucleotides, the CDR3 is TGTGCCAGCAGGACAGGGGACCAGCCCCAGCATTTT. It yields the protein CASRTGDQPQHF.

A few counts support this clonotype. The chain uses TRBV5-1 and TRBJ2-3; 8 nucleotides match TRBD2. CDR3 size: 20 residues. The V gene's germline CDR1 is SGHRS and CDR2 YFSETQ. V lost 0 bases to trimming and J lost 1 base; unmatched junction nucleotides: 16. The CDR3 DNA is TGCGCCAGCAGCTTGGTCCCAGCGGGAGTAGGAGGGGGAGGCACAGATACGCAGTATTTT. It is translated as CASSLVPAGVGGGGTDTQYF.

V is TRBV11-2 and J is TRBJ2-1; maybe TRBD2 (6 bases). Germline lookup yields CDR1 SGHAT and CDR2 FQNNGV. Trimming shortened V by 3 bases and J by 5 bases, and 11 bases separated the two germline ends. This CDR3 spans 14 amino acids. In DNA form, the CDR3 reads TGTGCCAGCAGCTTGGGACTGAAGCACAATGAGCAGTTCTTC. Its translation is CASSLGLKHNEQFF.

This clonotype has only a few counts. A much larger clone lies one base from this, so it may be a read error. The chain links TRBV10-3 to TRBJ2-7; no clear D gene. The germline V and J ends were trimmed by 2 bases and 4 bases, with 6 bases remaining between them. The length of the CDR3 is 12 residues. Looked up from germline, CDR1 is ENHRY and CDR2 is SYGVKD. The CDR3 is CAISEAWYEQYF. CDR3 coding DNA: TGTGCCATCAGTGAGGCCTGGTACGAGCAGTACTTC.

This clonotype was found many times. The chain couples TRBV20-1 to TRBJ2-1, with D perhaps TRBD2 (5 bases). The CDR3 totals 14 residues. V dropped 0 bases and J dropped 5 bases, with 11 bases sitting between them. Germline V gene lookup returns CDR1 DFQATT and CDR2 SNEGSKA (reference sequence). The CDR3 nucleotides are TGCAGTGCTAGAGAGTATGGACTGAACAATGAGCAGTTCTTC. It encodes CSAREYGLNNEQFF.

V is TRBV29-1 and J is TRBJ2-3; no firm D call. The V end was cut by 6 bases, the J end by 0 bases, with 7 bases between. CDR3 length: 12 amino acids. Germline V gives CDR1 SQVTM, CDR2 ANQGSEA. CDR3 loop: CSVQTSTDTQYF. As DNA, the CDR3 is TGCAGCGTGCAGACAAGCACAGATACGCAGTATTTT.

The gene calls are TRBV5-1 and TRBJ1-4; D remains ambiguous. The CDR3 runs to 14 residues. The ends were cut back, 3 bases at V and 7 bases at J, with 13 bases in the middle. The germline CDR1 and CDR2 sequences are SGHRS and YFSETQ. This CDR3 reads CASSSGRGSEKLFF. CDR3 in DNA: TGCGCCAGCAGCTCTGGACGGGGTAGTGAAAAACTGTTTTTT. The whole variable domain, filled in from reference TRBV5-1 and TRBJ1-4, reads KAGVTQTPRYLIKTRGQQVTLSCSPISGHRSVSWYQQTPGQGLQFLFEYFSETQRNKGNFPGRFSGRQFSNSRSEMNVSTLELGDSALYLCASSSGRGSEKLFFGSGTQLSVL.

DNA of the CDR3: TGTGCCAGCAGCCAACCGTTGGACACAGATACGCAGTATTTT. It yields the protein CASSQPLDTDTQYF. The genes are TRBV3-1 and TRBJ2-3; no clear D gene. V lost 2 bases, J lost 2 bases, and 8 bases lay in between. Germline V gene lookup returns CDR1 LGHDT and CDR2 YNNKEL (reference sequence). The CDR3 covers 14 residues.

This clonotype was seen at least ten times. The rearrangement links TRBV7-9 to TRBJ2-6; either TRBD1 or TRBD2 may fit D (5 bases each). The CDR3 extends over 17 amino acids. Germline loops: CDR1 SEHNR, CDR2 FQNEAQ (reference sequence). V lost 5 bases to trimming and J lost 0 bases, with 14 bases between them. The CDR3 DNA is TGTGCCAGCAGCCGTCCGGGGCTAAGCTCTGGGGCCAACGTCCTGACTTTC. Its protein is CASSRPGLSSGANVLTF. The variable domain in full, completed from reference TRBV7-9 and TRBJ2-6, reads DTGVSQNPRHKITKRGQNVTFRCDPISEHNRLYWYRQTLGQGPEFLTYFQNEAQLEKSRLLSDRFSAERPKGSFSTLEIQRTEQGDSAMYLCASSRPGLSSGANVLTFGAGSRLTVL.

This clonotype was seen at least ten times. This sequence joins TRBV7-9 and TRBJ2-5, with D possibly TRBD2 on 5 matching bases. V was cut by 3 bases and J by 4 bases, with 9 bases left in between. This CDR3 spans 13 amino acids. Germline V gene lookup returns CDR1 SEHNR and CDR2 FQNEAQ (reference sequence). The CDR3 sequence: CASSFGERETQYF. Here the CDR3 DNA reads TGTGCCAGCAGCTTCGGGGAGAGAGAGACCCAGTACTTC.

This clonotype was seen repeatedly, ten times or more. The rearrangement uses TRBV5-1 and TRBJ2-7; no firm D call. CDR3 length: 12 amino acids. Trimming removed 4 bases from V and 4 bases from J, with 9 bases in between. Germline V gene lookup returns CDR1 SGHRS and CDR2 YFSETQ. Here the CDR3 DNA reads TGCGCCAGCAGCGACGGCTGGTACGAGCAGTACTTC. It yields the protein CASSDGWYEQYF.

V is TRBV5-1 and J is TRBJ2-1; D is uncertain. Germline CDR1 SGHRS, CDR2 YFSETQ. The CDR3 consists of 13 residues. V was shortened by 7 bases and J by 8 bases, with 16 bases between the two germline ends. CDR3 sequence: CASGPESGDEQFF. CDR3 nucleotides: TGCGCCAGCGGGCCCGAATCCGGCGATGAGCAGTTCTTC.

As to this clonotype: One end of the junction does not line up with germline, which may come from a read error. The chain links TRBV24-1 to TRBJ2-7; TRBD2 matches 13 bases. Germline loops: CDR1 KGHDR, CDR2 SFDVKD. This CDR3 has 15 residues. The CDR3 is CATGDGLAGAYEQYF. CDR3 nucleotides: TGTGCCACCGGTGATGGACTAGCGGGGGCCTACGAGCAGTACTTC.

A note on this clonotype: Compared with germline, one end of the junction differs, possibly owing to a read error. This chain links TRBV12-3 or TRBV12-4 with TRBJ1-2; D is possibly TRBD1 (6 bases). The CDR3 sequence is 16 residues long. The DNA of the CDR3 is TGTACCAGCAGTCTCTTCCCGAATGAACAGGGAGGTGGCTACACCTTC. This codes for CTSSLFPNEQGGGYTF.

This clonotype was observed many times. V usage is TRBV9 and J usage is TRBJ2-7; the D gene could be TRBD1 or TRBD2 (5 bases each). Germline CDR1 is SGDLS and CDR2 is YYNGEE. This CDR3 is built from 13 residues. V was trimmed by 2 bases and J by 3 bases, leaving 9 bases between them. The CDR3 nucleotides read TGTGCCAGCAGCGTTGGGGACGGCTACGAGCAGTACTTC. The encoded protein is CASSVGDGYEQYF.

This clonotype was detected a few times. The chain recombines TRBV4-1 with TRBJ2-1, with D perhaps matching TRBD2 (6 bases). Germline V gene lookup returns CDR1 MGHRA and CDR2 YSYEKL. CDR3 length: 12 residues. V was clipped by 0 bases and J by 13 bases, with 10 bases between them. The CDR3 DNA sequence: TGCGCCAGCAGCCAAGATCGGGGGTTCCAGTTCTTC. It encodes CASSQDRGFQFF.

Of note for this clonotype: In this CDR3 the conserved last residue, phenylalanine or tryptophan, is missing, so a read error is likely. The rearrangement uses TRBV5-1 and TRBJ2-3, with D possibly TRBD1 on 7 matching bases. CDR3 length: 15 amino acids. Germline CDR1 reads SGHRS; CDR2 reads YFSETQ. The V end lost 1 base, the J end lost 3 bases, and 12 bases lay between the germline ends. CDR3 in amino acids: CASSLLAGGTDTQYL. The CDR3 region has the DNA TGCGCCAGCAGCTTGTTGGCAGGGGGGACAGATACGCAGTATTTG.